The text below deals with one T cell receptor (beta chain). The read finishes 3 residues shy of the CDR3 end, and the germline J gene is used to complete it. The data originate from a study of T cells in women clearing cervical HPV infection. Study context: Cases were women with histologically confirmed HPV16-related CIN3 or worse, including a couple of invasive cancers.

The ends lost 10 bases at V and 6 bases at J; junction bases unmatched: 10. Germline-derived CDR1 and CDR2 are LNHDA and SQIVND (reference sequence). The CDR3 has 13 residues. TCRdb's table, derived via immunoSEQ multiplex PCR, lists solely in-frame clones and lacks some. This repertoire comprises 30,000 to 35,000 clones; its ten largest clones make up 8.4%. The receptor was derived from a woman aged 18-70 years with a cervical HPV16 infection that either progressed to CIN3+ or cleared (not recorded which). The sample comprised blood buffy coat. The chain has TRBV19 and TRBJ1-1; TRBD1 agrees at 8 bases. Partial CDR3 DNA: TGTGCCACTTCGACAGGGGTGGTTCCTGAA. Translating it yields CATSTGVVPE. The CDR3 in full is CATSTGVVPEAFF.